This T cell receptor (beta chain) originates from a study of vaccination and CD4 T cells after COVID-19. Study context: Convalescent donors: six male, four female; seven Caucasian, two Asian, one multiracial, two Hispanic. Stimulation of the cells used overlapping spike peptide pools from SARS-CoV-2 and from the common cold coronaviruses HCoV-NL63, HCoV-OC43 and HCoV-229E.

CDR1 is SGHTA, CDR2 FQGNSA, per germline. This CDR3 contains 20 residues. Trimming took 1 base from V and 0 from J; bases not matched to a gene: 15. The sample's treatment: approximately nine-day PBMC culture with coronavirus spike peptide pools or control peptides (ViraFEST assay). Unexposed donor CD4+ T cells predated the COVID-19 pandemic, collected 2011-2018. Alongside 8 to 10 IU/ml IL-2 and around 10 ug/ml peptide pools, PBMCs were cultured at some 2.1 million per well. With SARS-CoV-2 S/N and four cold-coronavirus spikes, unexposed-donor CD4+ T cells were probed, cells permitting. The study sequenced cultured CD4+ T cell DNA using the Oncomine TCR Beta short-read assay. The genomic DNA was obtained from cultured CD4+ T cells by extraction with the QIAamp micro DNA kit. Using its own MiXCR run on the PCR reads, TCRdb lists one record per CDR3 protein. The repertoire holds some 9,500 distinct CDR3 sequences, with roughly 28% as singletons.

To note about this clonotype: No antigen is known for it.

Sequenced input: CD4+ T cells from blood, cultured in vitro. This TCR was sampled from a human donor in good health. The V and J genes are TRBV7-2 and TRBJ2-3, with 8 bases fitting TRBD2. The CDR3 bases are TGTGCCAGCAGCTTAGGGGAGTCGGCTTTAGCGGGGCTGAGCACAGATACGCAGTATTTT. Translating it yields CASSLGESALAGLSTDTQYF. Full variable domain (outside the CDR3, taken from reference TRBV7-2 and TRBJ2-3): GAGVSQSPSNKVTEKGKDVELRCDPISGHTALYWYRQSLGQGLEFLIYFQGNSAPDKSGLPSDRFSAERTGGSVSTLTIQRTQQEDSAVYLCASSLGESALAGLSTDTQYFGPGTRLTVL.